This TCR beta chain is drawn from a study of CD8+ T cells in alopecia areata. At the level of the study: The drug, oral tofacitinib, was given to treated patients at 5 to 10 mg twice daily. Study results and limitations: Patients showed less clear TCR sequence sharing than mice, possibly partly because of HLA diversity. Links between baseline CD8+ expansion and response need larger treated cohorts.

Extracted RNA was reverse transcribed, and the resulting cDNA served as sequencing template. TCRdb's table, derived via immunoSEQ multiplex PCR, lists solely in-frame clones and lacks some. The sample records around 100,000 clones, under 60% being singletons. Between the trimmed V and J ends, which lost 3 bases and 5 bases, there was a span of 7 bases. From germline, CDR1 is LNHDA and CDR2 SQIVND (reference sequence). The CDR3 is 12 residues long. The sample's treatment: oral pan-JAK inhibitor, 5-10 mg twice daily. Collected material from alopecia areata patients comprised lesional scalp punch biopsies and peripheral blood. A remark on this clone: Its antigen is currently unknown.

The sequence was obtained from a human donor with alopecia areata. The rearrangement joins TRBV19 to TRBJ2-5; D is undetermined. Sequenced material: CD8+ T cells sorted from blood, taken at week 24, from a patient treated with tofacitinib. In DNA form, the CDR3 reads TGTGCCAGTAGTATGCGTAGGGAGACCCAGTACTTC. This codes for CASSMRRETQYF.